The text below deals with one T cell receptor beta chain. Antigen specificity is unknown. Per-sample PBMC isolation yielded at least 6 million cells. This specimen belongs to a study of blood T cells in healthy people across ages. For the second PCR, which ran for about 6 to 11 cycles, a sample-barcoded 5' primer and a J-beta primer mix were used. TCRdb re-called the 5' RACE reads with MiXCR, one entry per CDR3 protein. This sample has 1.5 million or so distinct CDR3 sequences, with around 40% found just once. General observations from the study: Estimates based on one million T cells were treated as lower bounds. Significant beta diversity loss was already apparent by age approximately 40, declining roughly linearly.

The germline CDR1 and CDR2 sequences are MGHRA and YSYEKL. The CDR3 consists of 18 residues. V lost 1 base, J lost 2 bases, and 12 bases stayed unmatched. The V gene is TRBV4-1, the J gene TRBJ2-5; 8 nucleotides match TRBD2. The specimen sequenced was blood. The sequence came from a woman under 30 in good health. The CDR3 here is CASSQVVGGTGGQETQYF. In DNA form, the CDR3 reads TGCGCCAGCAGCCAAGTTGTCGGGGGAACGGGGGGGCAAGAGACCCAGTACTTC.